This T cell receptor beta chain comes out of a study of blood T cell repertoires in COVID-19. Study information: Acute and convalescent COVID-19 samples came from the United States, Italy and Spain. PBMCs, B-cell-depleted T cells, or T cells provided the cDNA or gDNA that made up the material.

Per the original methods: Amplification of reference gene primers provided the estimated nucleated cell counts. Sequenced by immunoSEQ multiplex PCR; TCRdb stores in-frame clones only, minus some. That table is the source of V, J and clone size, and D and trimming were worked out from the DNA. This sample yields some 200,000 clones, of which 92% are seen a single time; 0.95% to 1.5% belongs to the top ten. Germline trimming cut 3 bases from V and 7 bases from J; bases unmatched to any gene: 6. The CDR3 spans 14 residues. Germline assignment: CDR1 SGHAT and CDR2 FQNNGV. The sequence came from a man younger than 45 with acute or convalescent COVID-19. This rearrangement joins TRBV11-2 to TRBJ2-7, with 10 nucleotides matching TRBD2. Sequenced input: peripheral blood. CDR3 DNA: TGTGCCAGCAGCTTTATAGCGGGAGGAAGGGAGCAGTACTTC. This translates into CASSFIAGGREQYF. Filled out from reference TRBV11-2 and TRBJ2-7, the complete variable domain reads EAGVAQSPRYKIIEKRQSVAFWCNPISGHATLYWYQQILGQGPKLLIQFQNNGVVDDSQLPKDRFSAERLKGVDSTLKIQPAKLEDSAVYLCASSFIAGGREQYFGPGTRLTVT.